This T cell receptor (beta chain) was captured by sequencing in a study of blood T cell repertoires in COVID-19. This CDR3 has 15 amino acids. Germline assignment: CDR1 MRHNA and CDR2 SNTAGT. V shed 3 bases and J 7 bases; nucleotides not matched to a gene: 10. Only in-frame clones appear in the TCRdb table, and some are missing; sequencing was by immunoSEQ multiplex PCR. The table lists under 80,000 clones, roughly 80% of them singletons. The source of this sequence is a woman aged 80 or over with active or convalescent COVID-19. The source material was peripheral blood. The chain employs TRBV6-4 and TRBJ1-2; 8 nucleotides align to TRBD1. CDR3 coding DNA: TGTGCCAGCAGTGAATTACGGACAGGGTACTTTGGCTACACCTTC. Translation gives CASSELRTGYFGYTF.